This TCR beta chain was retrieved from a study of graft-versus-host responses after intestinal transplantation. Study background: Multivisceral, liver-intestinal, or isolated intestinal transplants were received by the recipients.

Sequenced by immunoSEQ multiplex PCR; TCRdb stores in-frame clones only, minus some. The table has around 90,000 clones, roughly 90% seen once; the top ten hold about 0.073%. A word on this clone: As yet, its antigen is unknown.

Sequenced here: unstimulated CD8+ T cells sorted from spleen or lymph node cells, sampled before transplant. This TCR came from a human donor who was the organ donor for an intestinal transplant.

The DNA for the CDR3 is TGTGCCAGCAGCGCGACCGGGACTACCACAGATACGCAGTATTTT. It is translated as CASSATGTTTDTQYF. The chain links TRBV9 to TRBJ2-3; 7 nucleotides line up with TRBD2. CDR3 length equals 15 residues. The ends lost 3 bases at V and 2 bases at J; junction bases unmatched: 6. Germline V gives CDR1 SGDLS, CDR2 YYNGEE.